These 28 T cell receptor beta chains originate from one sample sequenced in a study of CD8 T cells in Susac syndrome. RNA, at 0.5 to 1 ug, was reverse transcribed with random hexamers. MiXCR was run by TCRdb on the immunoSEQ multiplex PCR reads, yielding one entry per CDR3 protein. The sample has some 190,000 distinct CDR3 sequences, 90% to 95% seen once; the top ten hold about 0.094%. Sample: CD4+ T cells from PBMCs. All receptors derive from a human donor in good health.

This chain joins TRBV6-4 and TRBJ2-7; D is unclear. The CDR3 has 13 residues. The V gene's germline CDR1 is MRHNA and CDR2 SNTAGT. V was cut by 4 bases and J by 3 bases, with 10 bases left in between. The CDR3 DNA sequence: TGTGCCAGCAGTGGAGTTATTTGCTACGAGCAGTACGTC. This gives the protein CASSGVICYEQYV.

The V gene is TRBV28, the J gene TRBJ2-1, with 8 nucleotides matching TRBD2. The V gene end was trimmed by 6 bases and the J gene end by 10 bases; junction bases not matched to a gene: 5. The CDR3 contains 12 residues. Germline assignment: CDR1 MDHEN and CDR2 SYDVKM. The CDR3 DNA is TGTGCCAGCAGCCTGACTAGCGACGAGCAGTTCTTC. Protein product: CASSLTSDEQFF. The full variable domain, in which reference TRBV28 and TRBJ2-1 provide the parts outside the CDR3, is DVKVTQSSRYLVKRTGEKVFLECVQDMDHENMFWYRQDPGLGLRLIYFSYDVKMKEKGDIPEGYSVSREKKERFSLILESASTNQTSMYLCASSLTSDEQFFGPGTRLTVL.

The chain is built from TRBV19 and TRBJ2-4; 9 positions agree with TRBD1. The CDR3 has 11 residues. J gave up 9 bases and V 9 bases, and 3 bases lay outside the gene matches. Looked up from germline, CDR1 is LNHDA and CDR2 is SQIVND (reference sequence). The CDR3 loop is CASRDRAIQYF. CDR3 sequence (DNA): TGTGCCAGCCGGGACAGGGCCATTCAGTACTTC. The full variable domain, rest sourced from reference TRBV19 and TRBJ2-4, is DGGITQSPKYLFRKEGQNVTLSCEQNLNHDAMYWYRQDPGQGLRLIYYSQIVNDFQKGDIAEGYSVSREKKESFPLTVTSAQKNPTAFYLCASRDRAIQYFGAGTRLSVL.

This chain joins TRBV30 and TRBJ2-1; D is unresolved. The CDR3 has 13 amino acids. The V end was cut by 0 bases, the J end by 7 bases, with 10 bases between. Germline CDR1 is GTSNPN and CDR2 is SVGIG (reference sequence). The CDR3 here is CAWSVPERNEQFF. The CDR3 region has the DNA TGTGCCTGGAGTGTACCCGAGCGAAATGAGCAGTTCTTC.

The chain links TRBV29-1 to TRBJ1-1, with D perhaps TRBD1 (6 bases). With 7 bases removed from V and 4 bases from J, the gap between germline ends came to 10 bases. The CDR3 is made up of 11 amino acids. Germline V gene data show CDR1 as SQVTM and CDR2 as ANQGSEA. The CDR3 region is CSAHRATEAFF. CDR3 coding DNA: TGCAGCGCCCACAGGGCCACTGAAGCTTTCTTT.

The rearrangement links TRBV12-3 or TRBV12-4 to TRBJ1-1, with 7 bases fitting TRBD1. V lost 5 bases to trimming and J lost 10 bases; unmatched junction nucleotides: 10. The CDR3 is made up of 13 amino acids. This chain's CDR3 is CASSPTDRVGAFF. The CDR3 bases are TGTGCCAGCAGTCCGACCGACAGGGTAGGAGCTTTCTTT.

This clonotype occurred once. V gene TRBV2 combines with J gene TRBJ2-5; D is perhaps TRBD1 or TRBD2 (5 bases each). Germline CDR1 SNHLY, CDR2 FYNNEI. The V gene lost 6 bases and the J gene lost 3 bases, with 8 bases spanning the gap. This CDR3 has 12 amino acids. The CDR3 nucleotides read TGTGCCAGCAGGAGGGGTGAAGAGACCCAGTACTTC. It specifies CASRRGEETQYF.

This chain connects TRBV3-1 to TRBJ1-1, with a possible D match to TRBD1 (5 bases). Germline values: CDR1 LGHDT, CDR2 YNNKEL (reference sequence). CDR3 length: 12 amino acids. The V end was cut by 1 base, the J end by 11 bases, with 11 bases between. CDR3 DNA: TGTGCCAGCAGCCAAGGGAGAGGGGCCGCTTTCTTT. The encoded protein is CASSQGRGAAFF.

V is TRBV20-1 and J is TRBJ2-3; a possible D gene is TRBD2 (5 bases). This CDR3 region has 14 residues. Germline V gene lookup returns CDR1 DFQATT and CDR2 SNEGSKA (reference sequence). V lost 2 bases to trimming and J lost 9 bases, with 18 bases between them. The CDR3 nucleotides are TGCAGTGCTAGACGTCGGACTCCGGTCCACACGCAGTATTTT. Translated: CSARRRTPVHTQYF.

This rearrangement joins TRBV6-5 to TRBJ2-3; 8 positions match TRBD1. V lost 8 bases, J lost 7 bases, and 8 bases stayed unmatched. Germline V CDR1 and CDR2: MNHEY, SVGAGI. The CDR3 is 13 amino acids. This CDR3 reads CASRPGGAYTQYF. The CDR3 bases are TGTGCCAGCCGGCCAGGGGGCGCGTATACGCAGTATTTT.

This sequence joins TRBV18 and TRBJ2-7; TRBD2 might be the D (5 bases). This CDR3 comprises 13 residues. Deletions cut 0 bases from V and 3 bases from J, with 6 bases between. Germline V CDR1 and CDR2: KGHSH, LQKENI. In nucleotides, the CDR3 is TGTGCCAGCTCACCACCAGGGAGCTACGAGCAGTACTTC. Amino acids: CASSPPGSYEQYF.

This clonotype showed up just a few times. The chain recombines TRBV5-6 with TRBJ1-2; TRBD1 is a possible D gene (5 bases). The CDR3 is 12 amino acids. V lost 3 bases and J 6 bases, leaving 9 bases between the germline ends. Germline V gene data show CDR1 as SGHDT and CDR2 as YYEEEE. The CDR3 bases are TGTGCCAGCAGCTGGGACCCAAATGGCTACACCTTC. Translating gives CASSWDPNGYTF. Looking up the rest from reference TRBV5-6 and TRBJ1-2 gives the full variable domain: DAGVTQSPTHLIKTRGQQVTLRCSPKSGHDTVSWYQQALGQGPQFIFQYYEEEERQRGNFPDRFSGHQFPNYSSELNVNALLLGDSALYLCASSWDPNGYTFGSGTRLTVV.

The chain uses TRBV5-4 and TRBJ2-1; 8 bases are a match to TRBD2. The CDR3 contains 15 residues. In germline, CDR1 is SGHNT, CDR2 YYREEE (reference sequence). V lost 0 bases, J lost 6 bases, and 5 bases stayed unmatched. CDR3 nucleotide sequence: TGTGCCAGCAGCTTGGATAGCGGGGCCCTCAATGAGCAGTTCTTC. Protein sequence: CASSLDSGALNEQFF.

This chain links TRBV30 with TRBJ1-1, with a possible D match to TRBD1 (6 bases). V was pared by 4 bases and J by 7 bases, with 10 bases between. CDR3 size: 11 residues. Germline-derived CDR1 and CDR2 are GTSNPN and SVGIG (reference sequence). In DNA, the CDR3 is TGTGCCTGGACCCGGACAGTTGAAGCTTTCTTT. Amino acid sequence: CAWTRTVEAFF. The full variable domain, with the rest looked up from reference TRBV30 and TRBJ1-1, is SQTIHQWPATLVQPVGSPLSLECTVEGTSNPNLYWYRQAAGRGLQLLFYSVGIGQISSEVPQNLSASRPQDRQFILSSKKLLLSDSGFYLCAWTRTVEAFFGQGTRLTVV.

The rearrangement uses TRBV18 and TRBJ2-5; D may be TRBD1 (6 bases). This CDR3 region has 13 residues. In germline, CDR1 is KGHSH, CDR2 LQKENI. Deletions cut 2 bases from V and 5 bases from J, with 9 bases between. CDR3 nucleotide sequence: TGTGCCAGCTCACCAGGGGACACTGAGACCCAGTACTTC. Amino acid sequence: CASSPGDTETQYF.

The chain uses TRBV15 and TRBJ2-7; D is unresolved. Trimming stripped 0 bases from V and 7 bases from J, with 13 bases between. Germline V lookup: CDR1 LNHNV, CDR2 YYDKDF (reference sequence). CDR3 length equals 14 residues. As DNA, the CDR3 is TGTGCCACCAGCAGAGAGTTGCAGGCCATAGAGCAGTACTTC. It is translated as CATSRELQAIEQYF.

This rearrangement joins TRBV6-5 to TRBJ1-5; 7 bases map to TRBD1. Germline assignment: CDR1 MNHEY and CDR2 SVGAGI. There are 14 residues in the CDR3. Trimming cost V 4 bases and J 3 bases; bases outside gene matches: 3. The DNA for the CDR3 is TGTGCCAGCAGTTCCAGGGGGGACAATCAGCCCCAGCATTTT. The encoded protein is CASSSRGDNQPQHF.

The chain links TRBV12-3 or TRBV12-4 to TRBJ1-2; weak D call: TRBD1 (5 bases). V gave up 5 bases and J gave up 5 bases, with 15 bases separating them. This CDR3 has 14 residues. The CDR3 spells CASSALGVGYGYTF. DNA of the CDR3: TGTGCCAGCAGTGCATTGGGGGTGGGATATGGCTACACCTTC.

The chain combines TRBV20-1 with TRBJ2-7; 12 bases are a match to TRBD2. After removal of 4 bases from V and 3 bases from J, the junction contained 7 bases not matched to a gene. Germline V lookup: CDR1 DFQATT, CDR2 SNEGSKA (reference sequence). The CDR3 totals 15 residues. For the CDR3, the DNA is TGCAGTGCTAACCCTAGCGGGGGGGCCAGCTACGAGCAGTACTTC. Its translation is CSANPSGGASYEQYF.

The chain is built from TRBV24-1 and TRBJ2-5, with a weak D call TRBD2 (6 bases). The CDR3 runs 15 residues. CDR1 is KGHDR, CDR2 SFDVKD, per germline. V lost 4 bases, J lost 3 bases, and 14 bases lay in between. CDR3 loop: CATSEGGLAKETQYF. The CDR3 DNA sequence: TGTGCCACCAGTGAGGGGGGACTCGCCAAAGAGACCCAGTACTTC.

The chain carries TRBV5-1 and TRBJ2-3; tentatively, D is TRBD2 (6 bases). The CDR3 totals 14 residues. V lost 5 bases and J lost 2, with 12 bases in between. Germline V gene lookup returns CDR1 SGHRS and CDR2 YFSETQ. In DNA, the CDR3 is TGCGCCAGCAGGCGGGACGCCTCCACAGATACGCAGTATTTT. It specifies CASRRDASTDTQYF. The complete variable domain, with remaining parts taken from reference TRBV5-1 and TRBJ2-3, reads KAGVTQTPRYLIKTRGQQVTLSCSPISGHRSVSWYQQTPGQGLQFLFEYFSETQRNKGNFPGRFSGRQFSNSRSEMNVSTLELGDSALYLCASRRDASTDTQYFGPGTRLTVL.

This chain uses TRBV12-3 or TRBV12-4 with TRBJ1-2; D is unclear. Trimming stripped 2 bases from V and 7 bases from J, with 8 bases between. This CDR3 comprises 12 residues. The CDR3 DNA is TGTGCCAGCAGTTTATTCGTAGGTGGCTACACCTTC. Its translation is CASSLFVGGYTF.

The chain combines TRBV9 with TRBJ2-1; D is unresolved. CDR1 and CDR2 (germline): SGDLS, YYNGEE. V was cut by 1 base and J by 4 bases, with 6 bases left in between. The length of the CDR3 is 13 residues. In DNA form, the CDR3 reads TGTGCCAGCAGCGTAAGCGTTTACAATGAGCAGTTCTTC. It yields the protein CASSVSVYNEQFF.

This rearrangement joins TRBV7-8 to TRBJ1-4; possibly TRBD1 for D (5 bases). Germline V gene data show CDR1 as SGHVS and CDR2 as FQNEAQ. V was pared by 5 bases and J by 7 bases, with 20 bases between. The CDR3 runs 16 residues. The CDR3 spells CASSKRLGRESEKLFF. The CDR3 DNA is TGTGCCAGCAGCAAAAGGTTGGGCAGGGAAAGTGAAAAACTGTTTTTT.

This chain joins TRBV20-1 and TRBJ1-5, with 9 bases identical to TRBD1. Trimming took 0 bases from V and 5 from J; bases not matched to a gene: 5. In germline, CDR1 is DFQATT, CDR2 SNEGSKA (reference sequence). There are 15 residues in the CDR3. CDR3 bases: TGCAGTGCTAGAGATCAAAGGACAGGGGATCAGCCCCAGCATTTT. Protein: CSARDQRTGDQPQHF.

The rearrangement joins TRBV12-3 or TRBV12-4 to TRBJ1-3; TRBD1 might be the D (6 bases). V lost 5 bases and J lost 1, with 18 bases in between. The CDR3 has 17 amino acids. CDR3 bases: TGTGCCAGCAGTCACAACCGGGACACGGTTTCTGGAAACACCATATATTTT. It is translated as CASSHNRDTVSGNTIYF.

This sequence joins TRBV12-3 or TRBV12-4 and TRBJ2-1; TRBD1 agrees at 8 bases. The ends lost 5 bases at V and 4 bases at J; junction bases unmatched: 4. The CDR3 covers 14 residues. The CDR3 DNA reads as TGTGCCAGCAGTCACGACAGGGGTTACAATGAGCAGTTCTTC. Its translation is CASSHDRGYNEQFF.

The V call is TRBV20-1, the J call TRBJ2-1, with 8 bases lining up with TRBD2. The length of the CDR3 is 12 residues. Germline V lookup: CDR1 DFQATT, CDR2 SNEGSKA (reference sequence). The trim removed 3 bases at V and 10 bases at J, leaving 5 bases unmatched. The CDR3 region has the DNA TGCAGTGCTAGCAGCGGGGGCGGGGAGCAGTTCTTC. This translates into CSASSGGGEQFF.